The 24 T cell receptor beta chains presented below share a single source sample, sequenced in a study of T cells in Graves' hyperthyroidism and ophthalmopathy. Amplification targeted TCR beta CDR3 regions from RNA transcripts. Using the HTBI primer set, a first-round RT-PCR was run on the TCR CDR3. MiXCR was run by TCRdb on the multiplex PCR reads, yielding one entry per CDR3 protein. Here the sample spans approximately 610,000 distinct CDR3 sequences, over 15% being singletons. Sequenced input: blood. Receptors were obtained from a woman aged 18-29 years with Graves' hyperthyroidism.

This clonotype was observed a few times. The chain links TRBV24-1 to TRBJ2-3; D may match TRBD1 or TRBD2 (6 bases each). Germline-derived CDR1 and CDR2 are KGHDR and SFDVKD. CDR3 length: 18 amino acids. V was trimmed by 0 bases and J by 0 bases, leaving 15 bases between them. The CDR3 spells CATSDLGGPQTSTDTQYF. The CDR3 DNA reads TGTGCCACCAGTGATTTGGGGGGGCCGCAGACTAGCACAGATACGCAGTATTTT.

This clonotype was observed at least ten times. The rearrangement joins TRBV20-1 to TRBJ2-1, with TRBD2 matching over 7 bases. Trimming removed 3 bases from V and 2 bases from J; junction bases left unmatched: 7. The CDR3 spans 15 residues. Germline CDR1 and CDR2: DFQATT and SNEGSKA (reference sequence). CDR3 residues: CSARDPLATYNEQFF. CDR3 bases: TGCAGTGCTAGGGACCCACTAGCGACCTACAATGAGCAGTTCTTC.

CDR3 DNA: TGTGCCAGCAGGCAATTTCAGGGGGGTACAATCAGTGAGCAGTTCTTC. Amino acids: CASRQFQGGTISEQFF. V and J are TRBV6-1 and TRBJ2-1; TRBD1 is a possible D gene (7 bases). Germline CDR1 reads MNHNS; CDR2 reads SASEGT. V was trimmed by 6 bases and J by 9 bases, leaving 24 bases between them. The CDR3 loop spans 16 amino acids.

The J gene is TRBJ1-4, the V gene TRBV24-1; D is unclear. V was clipped by 3 bases and J by 1 base, with 11 bases between them. CDR3 length equals 16 residues. The V gene's germline CDR1 is KGHDR and CDR2 SFDVKD. The CDR3 DNA is TGTGCCACCAGTGATCCACGGACGGGAACTAATGAAAAACTGTTTTTT. Its translation is CATSDPRTGTNEKLFF.

This clonotype showed up just a few times. The chain employs TRBV12-3 or TRBV12-4 and TRBJ1-1; 10 bases line up with TRBD1. The CDR3 runs 19 residues. V lost 3 bases to trimming and J lost 3 bases; unmatched junction nucleotides: 16. This CDR3 reads CASSFQNRDRGIVDTEAFF. For the CDR3, the DNA is TGTGCCAGCAGTTTCCAAAACCGGGACAGGGGTATTGTCGACACTGAAGCTTTCTTT.

This clonotype has a count of ten or more. The V and J genes are TRBV6-2 or TRBV6-3 and TRBJ2-2; unclear D gene. This CDR3 is 14 amino acids long. Germline V gene lookup returns CDR1 MNHEY and CDR2 SVGEGT. V lost 5 bases, J lost 3 bases, and 10 bases lay in between. The CDR3 reads CASSTAAYTGELFF. CDR3 nucleotide sequence: TGTGCCAGCAGTACCGCAGCGTACACCGGGGAGCTGTTTTTT.

This chain connects TRBV24-1 to TRBJ1-5; 10 bases are a match to TRBD1. The CDR3 covers 17 residues. The junction had 6 bases not matched to a gene; V was cut back by 4 bases and J by 1 base. Per the germline V gene, CDR1 is KGHDR and CDR2 is SFDVKD. Here the CDR3 reads CATSDPRQGASNQPQHF. The CDR3 DNA follows: TGTGCCACCAGTGACCCTCGACAGGGGGCAAGCAATCAGCCCCAGCATTTT.

This clonotype occurred many times. The CDR3 DNA follows: TGCGCCAGCAGCCGCAGACTAGCGGGAGGGCCGAATGAGCAGTTCTTC. This sequence encodes CASSRRLAGGPNEQFF. The genes are TRBV4-1 and TRBJ2-1; 14 nucleotides agree with TRBD2. The CDR3 contains 16 residues. Trimming at V came to 4 bases and at J to 7 bases, leaving 6 bases not matched to a gene. Germline CDR1 is MGHRA and CDR2 is YSYEKL.

At least ten counts were recorded for this clonotype. The gene calls are TRBV11-3 and TRBJ2-1, with D tentatively TRBD2 (7 bases). V was cut by 1 base and J by 4 bases, with 14 bases left in between. Germline CDR1 and CDR2: SGHNT and YENEEA. The CDR3 has 16 residues. CDR3 in DNA: TGTGCCAGCAGCTTAGGGGGGCTAGCGGCTTACAATGAGCAGTTCTTC. Translated: CASSLGGLAAYNEQFF.

Here the CDR3 reads CASSPGQGAFPKYF. CDR3 coding DNA: TGTGCCAGCAGTCCGGGACAGGGGGCGTTTCCTAAGTACTTC. The rearrangement links TRBV27 to TRBJ2-5; 12 bases line up with TRBD1. Germline CDR1 MNHEY, CDR2 SMNVEV (reference sequence). After removal of 5 bases from V and 12 bases from J, the junction contained 10 bases not matched to a gene. CDR3 length: 14 amino acids.

The table lists this clonotype with many counts. V is TRBV3-1 and J is TRBJ1-6, with 7 bases lining up with TRBD1. J lost 9 bases, V lost 4 bases, and 9 bases had no gene match. CDR1 is LGHDT and CDR2 is YNNKEL in the germline V gene (reference sequence). This CDR3 has 15 residues. As DNA, the CDR3 is TGTGCCAGCAGCCCATCACAGGGGTGGGGTTCACCCCTCCACTTT. This translates into CASSPSQGWGSPLHF.

This clonotype was counted at least ten times. This rearrangement joins TRBV7-8 to TRBJ2-7; 7 positions agree with TRBD1. V lost 2 bases to trimming and J lost 4 bases; unmatched junction nucleotides: 5. This CDR3 region has 14 residues. CDR1 SGHVS and CDR2 FQNEAQ come from the germline V gene. The CDR3 region is CASSLRGRGYEQYF. The CDR3 nucleotides read TGTGCCAGCAGCTTAAGGGGGCGCGGGTACGAGCAGTACTTC.

In its sample, this clonotype was seen many times. The chain employs TRBV11-2 and TRBJ2-7; no clear D. Germline V gives CDR1 SGHAT, CDR2 FQNNGV. V lost 8 bases and J 1 base, leaving 3 bases between the germline ends. The CDR3 has 10 residues. CDR3 in DNA: TGTGCCAGCGGTTCCTACGAGCAGTACTTC. Translation gives CASGSYEQYF.

This clonotype was counted ten times or more. V gene TRBV20-1 combines with J gene TRBJ2-7; 9 bases match TRBD1. The CDR3 totals 15 residues. With V trimmed by 6 bases and J by 7 bases, 16 bases remained unmatched. Germline CDR1 and CDR2: DFQATT and SNEGSKA (reference sequence). CDR3 loop: CSATLGGTGTEEQYF. As DNA, the CDR3 is TGCAGTGCCACCTTAGGCGGGACAGGGACGGAAGAGCAGTACTTC.

The sample holds a few counts of this clonotype. This sequence joins TRBV5-1 and TRBJ1-1; D gene ambiguous. Trimming took 4 bases from V and 0 from J, leaving 13 bases between them. The CDR3 length is 15 residues. The germline V gene encodes CDR1 SGHRS and CDR2 YFSETQ. The CDR3 coding sequence is TGCGCCAGCAGCCAAACATCTAAAATGAACACTGAAGCTTTCTTT. This translates into CASSQTSKMNTEAFF.

There are many counts of this clonotype. The rearrangement joins TRBV5-6 to TRBJ2-3; TRBD1 matches at 10 bases. This CDR3 has 17 amino acids. Trimming cost V 2 bases and J 4 bases; bases outside gene matches: 10. Germline CDR1 reads SGHDT; CDR2 reads YYEEEE. The CDR3 reads CASSFKGTGDSADTQYF. CDR3 bases: TGTGCCAGCAGCTTTAAGGGGACAGGGGATAGCGCAGATACGCAGTATTTT.

About this clonotype itself: It may be a read error: a sequence one base away is much more abundant. V gene TRBV2 combines with J gene TRBJ2-2, with D possibly TRBD1 on 6 matching bases. Looked up from germline, CDR1 is SNHLY and CDR2 is FYNNEI. V lost 7 bases to trimming and J lost 3 bases, with 6 bases between them. CDR3 size: 12 residues. The CDR3, as DNA: TGTGCCAGCAACAGGGACACCGGGGAGCTGTTTTTT. Translated, it gives CASNRDTGELFF.

This chain uses TRBV5-1 with TRBJ1-2; possibly TRBD1 for D (6 bases). This CDR3 is built from 16 residues. The germline gives CDR1 SGHRS, CDR2 YFSETQ. The V gene lost 4 bases and the J gene lost 8 bases, with 24 bases spanning the gap. CDR3 bases: TGCGCCAGCAGCCCTACAATCGGACAGAGGGGCCGGGGCTACACCTTC. Amino acids: CASSPTIGQRGRGYTF.

The chain is built from TRBV11-1 and TRBJ2-1; 8 positions agree with TRBD1. CDR1 is SGHAT and CDR2 is FQDESV in the germline V gene (reference sequence). With 5 bases clipped from V and 4 bases from J, the junction kept 10 bases outside the gene matches. The CDR3 has 16 amino acids. CDR3: CASSPHSQGAYNEQFF. CDR3 in DNA: TGTGCCAGCAGCCCACACTCCCAGGGGGCGTACAATGAGCAGTTCTTC.

V gene TRBV7-9 combines with J gene TRBJ1-1; D is uncertain. Trimming shortened V by 5 bases and J by 4 bases, and 11 bases separated the two germline ends. The CDR3 extends over 13 amino acids. Germline V gene data show CDR1 as SEHNR and CDR2 as FQNEAQ (reference sequence). As DNA, the CDR3 is TGTGCCAGCAGCCCAGAGGCTCGCACTGAAGCTTTCTTT. The encoded protein is CASSPEARTEAFF.

Ten or more counts support this clonotype. The chain carries TRBV5-6 and TRBJ1-2; possibly TRBD1 for D (5 bases). Germline V gene sequence: CDR1 SGHDT, CDR2 YYEEEE. The CDR3 spans 13 residues. Trimming pared 3 bases from V and 6 bases from J, leaving 12 bases between. The CDR3 nucleotides read TGTGCCAGCAGCTCGAAGGGGAGAGATGGCTACACCTTC. Translation gives CASSSKGRDGYTF. The whole variable domain, remainder taken from reference TRBV5-6 and TRBJ1-2, is DAGVTQSPTHLIKTRGQQVTLRCSPKSGHDTVSWYQQALGQGPQFIFQYYEEEERQRGNFPDRFSGHQFPNYSSELNVNALLLGDSALYLCASSSKGRDGYTFGSGTRLTVV.

This chain uses TRBV28 with TRBJ1-4; tentative D call: TRBD1 (5 bases). Looked up from germline, CDR1 is MDHEN and CDR2 is SYDVKM. The CDR3 spans 15 residues. Between the trimmed V and J ends, which lost 4 bases and 7 bases, there was a span of 16 bases. CDR3 sequence reads: CASSYFQGRTEKLFF. Written as DNA, the CDR3 is TGTGCCAGCAGTTATTTTCAGGGTCGAACTGAAAAACTGTTTTTT.

This clonotype appeared many times. The J gene is TRBJ1-6, the V gene TRBV2; D gene uncertain. CDR3 length: 14 amino acids. The germline CDR1 and CDR2 sequences are SNHLY and FYNNEI. V gave up 5 bases and J gave up 5 bases, with 10 bases separating them. CDR3 sequence (DNA): TGTGCCAGCAGTCTCGACTCAGATAATTCACCCCTCCACTTT. Translated: CASSLDSDNSPLHF.

This clonotype came up a few times. This chain joins TRBV7-3 and TRBJ2-7, with a weak D call TRBD2 (6 bases). Looked up from germline, CDR1 is SGHTA and CDR2 is FQGTGA. This CDR3 region has 11 residues. Trimming left V 5 bases short and J 7 bases short, with 9 bases between. Written as DNA, the CDR3 is TGTGCCAGCAGCACCCGGGGGGAGCAGTACTTC. Amino acid sequence: CASSTRGEQYF.